The sequence of this TCR beta chain was determined in a study of cytomegalovirus exposure and HLA in healthy donors. Notes on the study in general: The study flagged some 180 TCR beta chains as cytomegalovirus-associated. As a later analysis revealed, the rate of TCR association differed by HLA locus, with DRB1 most and HLA-C fewest.

About this clone itself: Its antigen is currently unknown.

PCR amplification relied on 60 Vbeta primers (plus 13 Jbeta primers). Method: immunoSEQ multiplex PCR; TCRdb's copy keeps in-frame clones and lacks some. This table has around 170,000 clones, 75% to 90% appearing once. The germline V gene encodes CDR1 KGHSH and CDR2 LQKENI. CDR3 length: 15 residues. V lost 2 bases and J lost 6; bases outside the gene matches: 5. This clonotype originated in a woman aged 45-59 years in good health and CMV-seropositive. The sequencing input was PBMCs. This rearrangement joins TRBV18 to TRBJ2-7; 12 bases agree with TRBD1. CDR3 coding DNA: TGTGCCAGCTCACCATTTGGGACAGGGGGCGTCGAGCAGTACTTC. Translation: CASSPFGTGGVEQYF.